This passage covers 7 T cell receptor beta chains from one sample sequenced in a study of OX40 agonist ivuxolimab in advanced cancers. Method: immunoSEQ multiplex PCR; TCRdb's copy keeps in-frame clones and lacks some. The sample records roughly 90,000 clones, approximately 85% being singletons. This material consisted of CD4+ or CD8+ T cells sorted from blood, taken in a trial of the OX40 agonist ivuxolimab. These receptors were collected from an adult with an advanced solid tumor such as melanoma, head and neck, liver or kidney cancer.

Concerning this clone itself: At one end, the junction sequence differs from germline, possibly due to a read error. This sequence joins TRBV7-2 and TRBJ2-3; D may be TRBD2 (6 bases). CDR1 and CDR2 from the germline V gene are SGHTA and FQGNSA. The CDR3 runs 14 residues. The CDR3 bases are TGCGCCAGCAGCCGCAGCGGAGGGGTAGATACGCAGTATTTT. Translation gives CASSRSGGVDTQYF.

This chain joins TRBV7-2 and TRBJ1-1, with D possibly TRBD1 on 6 matching bases. Germline CDR1 SGHTA, CDR2 FQGNSA. The CDR3 runs 13 residues. Trimming shortened V by 3 bases and J by 5 bases, and 10 bases separated the two germline ends. In DNA form, the CDR3 reads TGTGCCAGCAGCTTTGGACAGCAGACTGAAGCTTTCTTT. This codes for CASSFGQQTEAFF. The entire variable domain, with the rest obtained from reference TRBV7-2 and TRBJ1-1, is as follows: GAGVSQSPSNKVTEKGKDVELRCDPISGHTALYWYRQSLGQGLEFLIYFQGNSAPDKSGLPSDRFSAERTGGSVSTLTIQRTQQEDSAVYLCASSFGQQTEAFFGQGTRLTVV.

The V gene is TRBV19, the J gene TRBJ1-5; the D is unclear. The CDR3 contains 15 residues. The germline V gene has CDR1 LNHDA and CDR2 SQIVND (reference sequence). Trimming took off 3 bases at V and 0 bases at J, with 9 bases between the two ends. This chain's CDR3 is CASSMGRTSNQPQHF. In DNA, the CDR3 is TGTGCCAGTAGTATGGGGAGAACTAGCAATCAGCCCCAGCATTTT.

The J gene is TRBJ1-1, the V gene TRBV5-5; weak D call: TRBD1 (5 bases). The CDR3 consists of 16 residues. Trimming pared 3 bases from V and 3 bases from J, leaving 18 bases between. Germline CDR1 reads SGHKS; CDR2 reads YYEKEE (reference sequence). The CDR3 DNA reads TGTGCCAGCAGCTACGACCTCGGAGGGGCGGACACTGAAGCTTTCTTT. Its translation: CASSYDLGGADTEAFF.

The J gene is TRBJ1-1, the V gene TRBV20-1; no reliable D call. The ends were cut back, 3 bases at V and 7 bases at J, with 9 bases in the middle. The CDR3 contains 11 residues. Germline CDR1 DFQATT, CDR2 SNEGSKA (reference sequence). The CDR3 here is CSASQTHEAFF. CDR3 sequence (DNA): TGCAGTGCTAGCCAGACCCATGAAGCTTTCTTT.

The genes are TRBV10-3 and TRBJ2-1; possibly TRBD2 for D (6 bases). The V and J ends lost 8 bases and 4 bases respectively, with 18 bases between them. Per the germline V gene, CDR1 is ENHRY and CDR2 is SYGVKD. This CDR3 region has 15 residues. CDR3: CAIGLLAGTYNEQFF. The CDR3 DNA reads TGTGCCATCGGACTGCTGGCGGGAACTTACAATGAGCAGTTCTTC.

The chain recombines TRBV10-3 with TRBJ2-7; 8 bases fit TRBD2. V was clipped by 4 bases and J by 0 bases; unmatched bases: 8. This CDR3 region has 16 residues. Germline V CDR1 and CDR2: ENHRY, SYGVKD. The CDR3 protein is CAISGAGTRFSYEQYF. The CDR3 DNA is TGTGCCATCAGTGGGGCCGGGACTAGATTCTCCTACGAGCAGTACTTC.